Below are 6 T cell receptor beta chains sequenced from a single sample in a study of cytomegalovirus exposure and HLA in healthy donors. With 60 Vbeta and 13 Jbeta primers, the PCR was carried out. The repertoire was sequenced with immunoSEQ multiplex PCR; TCRdb's copy has only in-frame clones and lacks some. The table includes over 85,000 clones, around 83% detected once. Specimen: PBMCs. The source of these receptors is a woman aged 60-70 years in good health and CMV-seropositive.

V gene TRBV6-5 combines with J gene TRBJ1-2, with D possibly matching TRBD1 (6 bases). The CDR3 contains 13 residues. Germline V gene data show CDR1 as MNHEY and CDR2 as SVGAGI. V was cut by 2 bases and J by 5 bases, with 9 bases left in between. The CDR3 DNA reads TGTGCCAGCAGTTACCTTACAGGGTATGGCTACACCTTC. The encoded protein is CASSYLTGYGYTF.

This sequence joins TRBV28 and TRBJ1-5, with D unclear. This CDR3 is built from 18 residues. The ends were cut back, 5 bases at V and 0 bases at J, with 20 bases in the middle. Germline values: CDR1 MDHEN, CDR2 SYDVKM. This chain's CDR3 is CASSPIGRGGYSNQPQHF. The CDR3 nucleotides are TGTGCCAGCAGTCCTATTGGTCGGGGTGGGTATAGCAATCAGCCCCAGCATTTT.

The gene calls are TRBV30 and TRBJ1-6; D gene uncertain. The length of the CDR3 is 15 residues. Trimming left V 2 bases short and J 10 bases short, with 18 bases between. The germline V gene has CDR1 GTSNPN and CDR2 SVGIG (reference sequence). The CDR3 here is CAWSPAGPSGSPLHF. The CDR3 bases are TGTGCCTGGAGTCCCGCCGGTCCCAGCGGGTCACCCCTCCACTTT.

This clone has only a few counts. One end of the junction does not line up with germline, which may come from a read error. This chain joins TRBV5-1 and TRBJ1-3, with 7 nucleotides matching TRBD1. The germline CDR1 and CDR2 sequences are SGHRS and YFSETQ. The CDR3 has 16 amino acids. The CDR3 region has the DNA TGCGCCAGCAGCTTGCCCCGGGACAGCTCTGGGAACACCATATATTTT. Its translation: CASSLPRDSSGNTIYF.

The V gene is TRBV7-5, the J gene TRBJ2-5; the table's D call of TRBD2 was not tested on the DNA. The end of the DNA fits TRBJ2-7 better, so the J call may be wrong. TRBV7-5 has pseudogene status. The CDR3 loop spans 17 amino acids. DNA for the CDR3: TGTGCCAGAAGCTCTGAAGCGGGAGGGTTGCGGTCCTACGAGCAGTACTTC. Protein sequence: CARSSEAGGLRSYEQYF.

The rearrangement uses TRBV15 and TRBJ2-5, with 7 bases matching TRBD1. TRBJ2-7 matches the DNA end more closely, so the J call is doubtful. The CDR3 runs to 16 residues. Per the germline V gene, CDR1 is LNHNV and CDR2 is YYDKDF (reference sequence). DNA of the CDR3: TGTGCCACCAGCAGAGTTGGGAGAGGGGGCGACTACGAGCAGTACTTC. It encodes CATSRVGRGGDYEQYF.